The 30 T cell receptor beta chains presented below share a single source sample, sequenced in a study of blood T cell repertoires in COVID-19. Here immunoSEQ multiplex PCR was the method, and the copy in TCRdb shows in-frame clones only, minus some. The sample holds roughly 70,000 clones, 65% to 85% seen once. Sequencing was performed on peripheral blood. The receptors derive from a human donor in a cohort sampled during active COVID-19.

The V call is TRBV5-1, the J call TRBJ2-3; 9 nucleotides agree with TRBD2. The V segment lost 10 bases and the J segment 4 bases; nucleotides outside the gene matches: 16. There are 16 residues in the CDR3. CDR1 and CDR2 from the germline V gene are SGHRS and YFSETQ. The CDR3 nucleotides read TGCGCCCCCACCCTGCGGGCGGGGGGGGGCCCAGATACGCAGTATTTT. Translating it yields CAPTLRAGGGPDTQYF.

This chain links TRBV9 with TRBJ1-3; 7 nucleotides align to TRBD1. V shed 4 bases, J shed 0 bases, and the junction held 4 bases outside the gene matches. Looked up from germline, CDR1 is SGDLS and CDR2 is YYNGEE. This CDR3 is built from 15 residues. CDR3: CASSPGQFSGNTIYF. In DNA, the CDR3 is TGTGCCAGCAGCCCGGGACAGTTCTCTGGAAACACCATATATTTT.

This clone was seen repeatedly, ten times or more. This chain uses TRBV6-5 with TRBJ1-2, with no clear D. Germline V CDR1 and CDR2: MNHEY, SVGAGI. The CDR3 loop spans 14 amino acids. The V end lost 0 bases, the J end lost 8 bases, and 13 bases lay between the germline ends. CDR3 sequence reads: CASSYSGGITGYTF. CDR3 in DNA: TGTGCCAGCAGTTACTCGGGAGGGATTACGGGCTACACCTTC.

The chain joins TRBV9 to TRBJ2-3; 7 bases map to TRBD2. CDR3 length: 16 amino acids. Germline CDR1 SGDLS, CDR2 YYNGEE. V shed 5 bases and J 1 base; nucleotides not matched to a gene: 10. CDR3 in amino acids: CASSEGWAGGTDTQYF. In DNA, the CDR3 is TGTGCCAGCAGTGAGGGGTGGGCGGGAGGCACAGATACGCAGTATTTT. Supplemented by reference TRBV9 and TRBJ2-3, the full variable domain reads DSGVTQTPKHLITATGQRVTLRCSPRSGDLSVYWYQQSLDQGLQFLIQYYNGEERAKGNILERFSAQQFPDLHSELNLSSLELGDSALYFCASSEGWAGGTDTQYFGPGTRLTVL.

CDR3 sequence reads: CASNRQGNTEAFF. The CDR3 coding sequence is TGTGCCAGCAACAGACAGGGGAACACTGAAGCTTTCTTT. The J gene is TRBJ1-1, the V gene TRBV7-2, with TRBD1 identical over 7 bases. CDR1 and CDR2 (germline): SGHTA, FQGNSA. The CDR3 covers 13 residues. The J segment lost 1 base and the V segment lost 7 bases, leaving 3 bases of the junction unmatched.

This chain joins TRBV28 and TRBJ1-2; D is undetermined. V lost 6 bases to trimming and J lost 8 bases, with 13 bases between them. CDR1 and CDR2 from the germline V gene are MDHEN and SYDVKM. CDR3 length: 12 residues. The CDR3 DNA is TGTGCCAGCAGCCGCCCGGTCTACGGCTACACCTTC. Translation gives CASSRPVYGYTF.

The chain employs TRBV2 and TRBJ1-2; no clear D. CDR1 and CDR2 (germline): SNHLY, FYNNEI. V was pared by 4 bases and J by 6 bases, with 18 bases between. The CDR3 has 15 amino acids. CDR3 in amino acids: CASSALGNLYNGYTF. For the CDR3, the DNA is TGTGCCAGCAGTGCTCTAGGAAACCTATACAATGGCTACACCTTC.

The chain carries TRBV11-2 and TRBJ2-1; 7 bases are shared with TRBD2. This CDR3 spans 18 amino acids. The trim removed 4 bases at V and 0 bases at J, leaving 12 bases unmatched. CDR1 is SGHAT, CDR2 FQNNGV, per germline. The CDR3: CASSSLREGPSSYNEQFF. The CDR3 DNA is TGTGCCAGCAGCTCTCTTAGGGAGGGCCCAAGCTCCTACAATGAGCAGTTCTTC.

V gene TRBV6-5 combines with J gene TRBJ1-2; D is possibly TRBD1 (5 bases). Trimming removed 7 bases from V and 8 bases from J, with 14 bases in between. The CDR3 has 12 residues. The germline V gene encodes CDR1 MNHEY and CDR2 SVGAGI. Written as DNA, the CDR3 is TGTGCCAGCACCAAACTAAGGGGAGGCTACACCTTC. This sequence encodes CASTKLRGGYTF.

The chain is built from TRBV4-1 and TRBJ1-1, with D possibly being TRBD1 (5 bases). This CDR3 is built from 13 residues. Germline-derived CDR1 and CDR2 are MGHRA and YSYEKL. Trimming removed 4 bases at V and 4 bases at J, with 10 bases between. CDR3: CASSPPGGTEAFF. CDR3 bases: TGCGCCAGCAGCCCCCCGGGGGGCACTGAAGCTTTCTTT.

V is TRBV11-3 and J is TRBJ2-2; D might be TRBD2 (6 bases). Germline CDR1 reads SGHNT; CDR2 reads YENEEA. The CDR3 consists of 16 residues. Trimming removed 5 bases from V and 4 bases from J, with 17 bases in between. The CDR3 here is CASSPGVPRGTGELFF. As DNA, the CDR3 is TGTGCCAGCAGCCCGGGAGTACCCCGGGGCACCGGGGAGCTGTTTTTT.

CDR3 loop: CASSMVGQGAWTEAFF. Here the CDR3 DNA reads TGCGCCAGCAGCATGGTGGGACAGGGGGCTTGGACTGAAGCTTTCTTT. The V gene is TRBV5-1, the J gene TRBJ1-1; 12 bases map to TRBD1. Germline assignment: CDR1 SGHRS and CDR2 YFSETQ. V was clipped by 4 bases and J by 5 bases; unmatched bases: 9. This CDR3 has 16 amino acids.

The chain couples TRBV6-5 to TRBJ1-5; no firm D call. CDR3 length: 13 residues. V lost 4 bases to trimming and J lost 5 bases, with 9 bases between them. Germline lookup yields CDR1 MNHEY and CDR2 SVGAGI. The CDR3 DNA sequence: TGTGCCAGCAGTTTTACAGTTTATCAGCCCCAGCATTTT. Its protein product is CASSFTVYQPQHF.

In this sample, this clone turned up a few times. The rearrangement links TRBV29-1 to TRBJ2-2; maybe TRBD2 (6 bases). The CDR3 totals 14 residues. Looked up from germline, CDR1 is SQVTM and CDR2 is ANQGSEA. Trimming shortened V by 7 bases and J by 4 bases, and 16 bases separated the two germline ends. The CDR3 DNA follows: TGCAGCGCTGTGCTGGGGGGATCCACCGGGGAGCTGTTTTTT. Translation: CSAVLGGSTGELFF.

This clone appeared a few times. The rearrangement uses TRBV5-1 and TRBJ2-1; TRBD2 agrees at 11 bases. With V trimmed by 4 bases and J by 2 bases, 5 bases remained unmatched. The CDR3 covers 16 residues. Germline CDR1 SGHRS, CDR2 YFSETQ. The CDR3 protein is CASSGGTSGAYNEQFF. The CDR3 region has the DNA TGCGCCAGCAGCGGCGGGACTAGCGGAGCCTACAATGAGCAGTTCTTC.

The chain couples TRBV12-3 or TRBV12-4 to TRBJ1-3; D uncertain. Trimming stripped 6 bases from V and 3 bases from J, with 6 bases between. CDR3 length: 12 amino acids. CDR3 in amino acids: CASSLFGNTIYF. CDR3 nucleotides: TGTGCCAGCAGCCTCTTTGGAAACACCATATATTTT.

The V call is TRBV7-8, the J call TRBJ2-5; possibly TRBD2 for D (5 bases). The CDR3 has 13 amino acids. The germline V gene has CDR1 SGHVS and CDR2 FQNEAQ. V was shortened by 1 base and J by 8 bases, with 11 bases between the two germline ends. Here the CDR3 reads CASSLEGRRTQYF. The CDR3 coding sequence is TGTGCCAGCAGCTTAGAAGGGAGACGCACCCAGTACTTC.

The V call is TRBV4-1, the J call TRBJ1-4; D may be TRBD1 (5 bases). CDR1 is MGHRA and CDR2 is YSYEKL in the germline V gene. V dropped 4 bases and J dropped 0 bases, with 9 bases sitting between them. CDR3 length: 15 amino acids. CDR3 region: CASSRAGATNEKLFF. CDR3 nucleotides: TGCGCCAGCAGCCGGGCGGGGGCAACTAATGAAAAACTGTTTTTT.

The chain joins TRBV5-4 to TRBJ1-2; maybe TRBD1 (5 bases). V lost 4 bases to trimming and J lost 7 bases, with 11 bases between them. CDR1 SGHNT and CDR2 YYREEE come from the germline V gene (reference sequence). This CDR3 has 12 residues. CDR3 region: CASSTGLGGYTF. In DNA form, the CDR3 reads TGTGCCAGCAGCACGGGACTCGGTGGCTACACCTTC.

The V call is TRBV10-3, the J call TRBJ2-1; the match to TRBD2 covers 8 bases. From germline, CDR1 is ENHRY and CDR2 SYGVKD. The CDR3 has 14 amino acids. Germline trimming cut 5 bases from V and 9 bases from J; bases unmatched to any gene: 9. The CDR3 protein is CAISSGTSSFEQFF. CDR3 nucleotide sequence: TGTGCCATCAGTTCCGGGACTAGTTCTTTTGAGCAGTTCTTC.

CDR3 region: CASSLLAGGHHGELFF. DNA of the CDR3: TGTGCCAGCAGTTTACTAGCGGGGGGGCATCACGGGGAGCTGTTTTTT. The rearrangement links TRBV7-2 to TRBJ2-2, with TRBD2 matching 13 bases. The trim removed 6 bases at V and 7 bases at J, leaving 8 bases unmatched. This CDR3 is 16 amino acids long. Germline assignment: CDR1 SGHTA and CDR2 FQGNSA.

CDR3 sequence: CSVEGSGAGVNEQFF. In nucleotides, the CDR3 is TGCAGCGTTGAAGGATCAGGGGCGGGGGTGAATGAGCAGTTCTTC. The chain carries TRBV29-1 and TRBJ2-1, with D perhaps TRBD2 (7 bases). The CDR3 consists of 15 residues. The germline V and J ends were trimmed by 1 base and 7 bases, with 17 bases remaining between them. Germline V lookup: CDR1 SQVTM, CDR2 ANQGSEA.

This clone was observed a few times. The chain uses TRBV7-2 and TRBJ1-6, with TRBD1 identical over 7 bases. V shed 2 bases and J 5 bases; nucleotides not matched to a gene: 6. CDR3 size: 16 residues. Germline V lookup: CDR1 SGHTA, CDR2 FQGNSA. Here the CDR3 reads CASSLRQGGDNSPLHF. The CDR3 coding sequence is TGTGCCAGCAGCTTAAGACAGGGAGGTGATAATTCACCCCTCCACTTT. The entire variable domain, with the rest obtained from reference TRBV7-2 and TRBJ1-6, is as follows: GAGVSQSPSNKVTEKGKDVELRCDPISGHTALYWYRQSLGQGLEFLIYFQGNSAPDKSGLPSDRFSAERTGGSVSTLTIQRTQQEDSAVYLCASSLRQGGDNSPLHFGNGTRLTVT.

The CDR3 coding sequence is TGCGCCAGCAGCGCGACCCAAGGCAGGGGACAGGGGGATTTAGTCAATCAGCCCCAGCATTTT. This translates into CASSATQGRGQGDLVNQPQHF. The V and J genes are TRBV5-1 and TRBJ1-5; 11 bases map to TRBD1. Germline loops: CDR1 SGHRS, CDR2 YFSETQ. The CDR3 consists of 21 residues. The V gene end was trimmed by 4 bases and the J gene end by 3 bases; junction bases not matched to a gene: 21.

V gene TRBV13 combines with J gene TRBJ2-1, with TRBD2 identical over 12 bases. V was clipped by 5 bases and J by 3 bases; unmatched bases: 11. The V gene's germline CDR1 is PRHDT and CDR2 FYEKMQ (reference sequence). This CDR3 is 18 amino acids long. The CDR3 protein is CASSLPSGGANVYNEQFF. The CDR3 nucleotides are TGTGCCAGCAGCCTCCCTAGCGGGGGGGCCAACGTCTACAATGAGCAGTTCTTC. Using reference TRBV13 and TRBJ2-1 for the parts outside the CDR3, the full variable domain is AAGVIQSPRHLIKEKRETATLKCYPIPRHDTVYWYQQGPGQDPQFLISFYEKMQSDKGSIPDRFSAQQFSDYHSELNMSSLELGDSALYFCASSLPSGGANVYNEQFFGPGTRLTVL.

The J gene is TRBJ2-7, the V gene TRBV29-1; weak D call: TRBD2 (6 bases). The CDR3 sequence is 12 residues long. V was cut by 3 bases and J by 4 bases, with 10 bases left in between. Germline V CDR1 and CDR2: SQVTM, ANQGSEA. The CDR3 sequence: CSVEAGSYEQYF. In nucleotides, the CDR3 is TGCAGCGTTGAGGCGGGGTCATACGAGCAGTACTTC.

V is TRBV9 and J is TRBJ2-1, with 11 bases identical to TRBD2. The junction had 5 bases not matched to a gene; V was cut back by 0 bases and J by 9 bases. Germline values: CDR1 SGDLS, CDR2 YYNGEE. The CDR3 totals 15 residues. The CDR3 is CASSVVAGGPGEQFF. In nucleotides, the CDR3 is TGTGCCAGCAGCGTAGTAGCGGGGGGGCCAGGTGAGCAGTTCTTC.

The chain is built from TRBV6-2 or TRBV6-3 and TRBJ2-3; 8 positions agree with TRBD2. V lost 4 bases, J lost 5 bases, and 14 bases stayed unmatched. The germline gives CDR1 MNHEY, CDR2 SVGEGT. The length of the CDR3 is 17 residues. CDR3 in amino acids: CASSFPLGRGGRDTQYF. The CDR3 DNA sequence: TGTGCCAGCAGTTTTCCCCTGGGTCGGGGGGGCCGAGATACGCAGTATTTT.

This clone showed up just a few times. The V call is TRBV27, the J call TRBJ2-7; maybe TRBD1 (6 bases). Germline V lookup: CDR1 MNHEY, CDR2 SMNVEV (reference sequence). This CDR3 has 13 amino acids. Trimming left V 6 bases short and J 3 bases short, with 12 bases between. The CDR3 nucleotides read TGTGCCAGCAGAAGAGACAGGAACTACGAGCAGTACTTC. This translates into CASRRDRNYEQYF.

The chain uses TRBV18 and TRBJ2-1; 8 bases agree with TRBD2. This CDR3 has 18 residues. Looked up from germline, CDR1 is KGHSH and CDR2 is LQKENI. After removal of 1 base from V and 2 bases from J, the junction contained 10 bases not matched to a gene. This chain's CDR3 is CASSPRAGGALTYNEQFF. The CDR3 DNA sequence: TGTGCCAGCTCACCACGAGCCGGGGGGGCACTGACCTACAATGAGCAGTTCTTC.